This T cell receptor beta chain came from a study of blood T cell repertoires in COVID-19. This clone has only one observation. The table came from immunoSEQ multiplex PCR; TCRdb's copy has only in-frame clones and leaves some out. This table has about 220,000 clones, about 80% appearing once. Trimming removed 3 bases from V and 3 bases from J, with 18 bases in between. CDR1 is GTSNPN and CDR2 is SVGIG in the germline V gene (reference sequence). The CDR3 is 15 residues long. The chain joins TRBV30 to TRBJ2-7; D possibly corresponds to TRBD1 (5 bases). Sequencing was performed on peripheral blood. This TCR derives from a woman aged 40 to 50 with active or convalescent COVID-19. CDR3 protein: CAWSGRAGKIYEQYF. In nucleotides, the CDR3 is TGTGCCTGGAGCGGAAGGGCAGGGAAGATCTACGAGCAGTACTTC. Looking up the rest from reference TRBV30 and TRBJ2-7 gives the full variable domain: SQTIHQWPATLVQPVGSPLSLECTVEGTSNPNLYWYRQAAGRGLQLLFYSVGIGQISSEVPQNLSASRPQDRQFILSSKKLLLSDSGFYLCAWSGRAGKIYEQYFGPGTRLTVT.